This entry describes one T cell receptor (beta chain). The record originates from a study of T cells in tuberculosis. The ends were cut back, 6 bases at V and 2 bases at J, with 17 bases in the middle. The length of the CDR3 is 15 residues. Germline lookup yields CDR1 MNHNY and CDR2 SVGAGI (reference sequence). Sorting used thawed, overnight-rested PBMC stained with anti-CD3, a viability dye and GMM-loaded CD1B tetramer. The CD1B tetramers carried C32 glucose monomycolate purified from Rhodococcus equi. Data came from immunoSEQ multiplex PCR; TCRdb stores just in-frame clones and leaves some out. The table has tens of thousands of clones, roughly 91% seen once; the top ten hold approximately 2%.

The receptor was derived from an adult woman with latent tuberculosis. Sequencing was done on a sample of CD1b-GMM tetramer-negative cells sorted from PBMCs. The chain carries TRBV6-6 and TRBJ2-7, with D perhaps TRBD1 (6 bases). The CDR3 sequence: CASRLTTGTPYEQYF. In DNA form, the CDR3 reads TGTGCCAGCAGACTGACAACCGGGACACCCTACGAGCAGTACTTC.